This T cell receptor (beta chain) originates from a study of blood T cell repertoires in COVID-19. Study information: The study drew acute and convalescent COVID-19 samples from the United States, Italy and Spain.

Concerning this clone itself: The sample contains more than one DNA sequence encoding this CDR3.

Sequencing was performed with immunoSEQ multiplex PCR; in TCRdb, only in-frame clones are kept and a portion is missing. The table has around 170,000 clones, roughly 84% seen once. Germline CDR1 is SGHNT and CDR2 is YYREEE (reference sequence). The CDR3 length is 13 residues. V was trimmed by 0 bases and J by 4 bases, leaving 7 bases between them. This sequence originates from a man in his forties or fifties with active or convalescent COVID-19. Sequenced sample: peripheral blood. The rearrangement joins TRBV5-4 to TRBJ1-2, with D hard to call. The CDR3 reads CASSLDVGYGYTF. CDR3 nucleotides: TGTGCCAGCAGCTTGGACGTCGGCTATGGCTACACCTTC. Looking up the rest from reference TRBV5-4 and TRBJ1-2 gives the full variable domain: ETGVTQSPTHLIKTRGQQVTLRCSSQSGHNTVSWYQQALGQGPQFIFQYYREEENGRGNFPPRFSGLQFPNYSSELNVNALELDDSALYLCASSLDVGYGYTFGSGTRLTVV.